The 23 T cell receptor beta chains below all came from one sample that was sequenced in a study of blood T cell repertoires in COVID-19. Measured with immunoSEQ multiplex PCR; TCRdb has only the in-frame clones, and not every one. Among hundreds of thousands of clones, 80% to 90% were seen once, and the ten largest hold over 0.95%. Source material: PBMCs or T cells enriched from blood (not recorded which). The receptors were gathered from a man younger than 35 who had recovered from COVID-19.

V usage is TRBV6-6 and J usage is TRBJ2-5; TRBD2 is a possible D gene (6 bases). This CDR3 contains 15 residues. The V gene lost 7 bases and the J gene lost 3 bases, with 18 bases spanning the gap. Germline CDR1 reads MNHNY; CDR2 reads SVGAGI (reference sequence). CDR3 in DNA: TGTGCCAGCAAAACTACTCGGACTAAAAAAGAGACCCAGTACTTC. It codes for CASKTTRTKKETQYF.

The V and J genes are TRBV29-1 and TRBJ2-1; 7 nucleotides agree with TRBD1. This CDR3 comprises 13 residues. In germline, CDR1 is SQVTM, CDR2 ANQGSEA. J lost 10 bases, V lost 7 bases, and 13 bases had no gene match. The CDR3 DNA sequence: TGCAGCGCCCGAAGGGGGACAGCGCGGGAGCAGTTCTTC. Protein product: CSARRGTAREQFF.

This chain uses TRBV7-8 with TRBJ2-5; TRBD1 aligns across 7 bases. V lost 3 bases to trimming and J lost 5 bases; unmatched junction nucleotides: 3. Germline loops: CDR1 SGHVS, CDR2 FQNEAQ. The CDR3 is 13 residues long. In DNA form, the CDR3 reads TGTGCCAGCAGCTTTACAGGGGAGGAGACCCAGTACTTC. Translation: CASSFTGEETQYF. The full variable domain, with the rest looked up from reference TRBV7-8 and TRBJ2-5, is GAGVSQSPRYKVAKRGQDVALRCDPISGHVSLFWYQQALGQGPEFLTYFQNEAQLDKSGLPSDRFFAERPEGSVSTLKIQRTQQEDSAVYLCASSFTGEETQYFGPGTRLLVL.

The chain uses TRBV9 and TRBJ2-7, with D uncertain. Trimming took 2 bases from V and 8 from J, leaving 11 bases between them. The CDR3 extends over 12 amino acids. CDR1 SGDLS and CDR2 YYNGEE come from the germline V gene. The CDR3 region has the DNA TGTGCCAGCAGCGTGTCCGGCGGAAAGCAGTACTTC. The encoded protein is CASSVSGGKQYF. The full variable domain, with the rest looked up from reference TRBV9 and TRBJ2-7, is DSGVTQTPKHLITATGQRVTLRCSPRSGDLSVYWYQQSLDQGLQFLIQYYNGEERAKGNILERFSAQQFPDLHSELNLSSLELGDSALYFCASSVSGGKQYFGPGTRLTVT.

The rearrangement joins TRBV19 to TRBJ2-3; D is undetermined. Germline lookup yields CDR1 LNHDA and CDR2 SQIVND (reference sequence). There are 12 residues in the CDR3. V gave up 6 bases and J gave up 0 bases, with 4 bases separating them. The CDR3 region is CASSVSTDTQYF. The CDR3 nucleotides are TGTGCCAGTAGCGTCAGCACAGATACGCAGTATTTT.

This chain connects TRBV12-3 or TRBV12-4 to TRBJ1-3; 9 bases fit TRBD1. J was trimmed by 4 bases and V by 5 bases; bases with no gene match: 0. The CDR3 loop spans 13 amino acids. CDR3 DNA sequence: TGTGCCAGCAGTGGGACAGGGGGAAACACCATATATTTT. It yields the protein CASSGTGGNTIYF.

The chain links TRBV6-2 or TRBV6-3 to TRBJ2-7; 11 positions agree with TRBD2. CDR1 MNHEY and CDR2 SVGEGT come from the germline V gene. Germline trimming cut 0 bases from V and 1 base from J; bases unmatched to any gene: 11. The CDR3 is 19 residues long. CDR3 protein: CASSYSALAGGPFSYEQYF. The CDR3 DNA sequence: TGTGCCAGCAGTTACTCGGCCTTAGCGGGAGGGCCTTTTTCCTACGAGCAGTACTTC.

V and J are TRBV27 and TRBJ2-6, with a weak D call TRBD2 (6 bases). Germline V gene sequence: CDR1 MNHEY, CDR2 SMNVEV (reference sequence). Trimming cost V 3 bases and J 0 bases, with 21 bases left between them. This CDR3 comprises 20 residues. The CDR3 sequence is CASSFRPAGLGSSGANVLTF. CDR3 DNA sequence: TGTGCCAGCAGTTTCCGCCCCGCGGGACTTGGCTCCTCTGGGGCCAACGTCCTGACTTTC.

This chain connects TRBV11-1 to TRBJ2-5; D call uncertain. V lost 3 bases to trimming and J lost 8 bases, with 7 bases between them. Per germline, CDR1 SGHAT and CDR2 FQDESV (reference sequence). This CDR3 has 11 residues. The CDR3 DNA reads TGTGCCAGCAGCTTCGGTAGAACCCAGTACTTC. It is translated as CASSFGRTQYF.

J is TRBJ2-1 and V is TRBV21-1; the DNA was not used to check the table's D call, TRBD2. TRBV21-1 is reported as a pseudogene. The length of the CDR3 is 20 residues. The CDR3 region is CASDMLRGLAGGIRENEQFF. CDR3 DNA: TGTGCCAGCGATATGCTGAGGGGACTAGCGGGAGGTATTAGGGAGAATGAGCAGTTCTTC.

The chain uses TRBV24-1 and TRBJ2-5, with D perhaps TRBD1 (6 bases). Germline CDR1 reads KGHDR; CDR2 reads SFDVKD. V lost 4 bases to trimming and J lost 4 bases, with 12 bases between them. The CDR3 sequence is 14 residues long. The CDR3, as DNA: TGTGCCACCAGTGACAGGGGAACAACAGAGACCCAGTACTTC. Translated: CATSDRGTTETQYF.

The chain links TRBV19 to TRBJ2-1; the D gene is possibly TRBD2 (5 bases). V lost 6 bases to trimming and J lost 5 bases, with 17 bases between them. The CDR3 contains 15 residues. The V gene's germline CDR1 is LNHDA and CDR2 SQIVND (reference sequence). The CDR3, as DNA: TGTGCCAGTAGCCTGACCGTCGGGATCGACAATGAGCAGTTCTTC. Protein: CASSLTVGIDNEQFF.

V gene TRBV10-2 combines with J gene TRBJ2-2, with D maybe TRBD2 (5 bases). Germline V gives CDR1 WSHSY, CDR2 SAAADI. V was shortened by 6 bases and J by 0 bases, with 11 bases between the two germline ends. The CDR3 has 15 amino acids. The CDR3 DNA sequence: TGCGCCAGCAGCCGGAGCGGAACGAACACCGGGGAGCTGTTTTTT. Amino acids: CASSRSGTNTGELFF.

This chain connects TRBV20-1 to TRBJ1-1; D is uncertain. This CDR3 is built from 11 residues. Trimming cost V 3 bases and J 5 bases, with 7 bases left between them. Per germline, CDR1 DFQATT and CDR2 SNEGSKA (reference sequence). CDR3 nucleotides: TGCAGTGCTAGTCACCGGACTGAAGCTTTCTTT. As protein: CSASHRTEAFF.

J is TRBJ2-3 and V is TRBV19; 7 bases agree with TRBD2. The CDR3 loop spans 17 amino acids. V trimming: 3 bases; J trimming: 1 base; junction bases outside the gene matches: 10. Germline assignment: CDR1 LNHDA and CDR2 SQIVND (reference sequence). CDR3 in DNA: TGTGCCAGTAGTATCCTCTCGGGGGGAAGACGCACAGATACGCAGTATTTT. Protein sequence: CASSILSGGRRTDTQYF.

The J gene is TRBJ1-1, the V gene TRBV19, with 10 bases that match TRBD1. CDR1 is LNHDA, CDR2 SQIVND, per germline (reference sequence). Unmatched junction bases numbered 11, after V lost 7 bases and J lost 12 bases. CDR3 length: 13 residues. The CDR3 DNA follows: TGTGCCAGTACCTCGGACAGGGGGGAGAGGACTTTCTTT. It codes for CASTSDRGERTFF.

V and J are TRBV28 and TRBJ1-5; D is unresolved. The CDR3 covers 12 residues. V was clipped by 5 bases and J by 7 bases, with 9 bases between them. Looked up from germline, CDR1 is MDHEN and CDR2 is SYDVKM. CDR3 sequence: CASSPPRQPQHF. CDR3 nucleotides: TGTGCCAGCAGTCCCCCCAGGCAGCCCCAGCATTTT.

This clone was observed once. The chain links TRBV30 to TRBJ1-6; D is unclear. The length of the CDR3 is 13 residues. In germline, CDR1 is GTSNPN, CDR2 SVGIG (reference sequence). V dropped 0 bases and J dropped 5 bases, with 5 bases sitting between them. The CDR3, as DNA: TGTGCCTGGAGTGTAACTAATAATTCACCCCTCCACTTT. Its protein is CAWSVTNNSPLHF. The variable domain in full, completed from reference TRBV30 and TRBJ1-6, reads SQTIHQWPATLVQPVGSPLSLECTVEGTSNPNLYWYRQAAGRGLQLLFYSVGIGQISSEVPQNLSASRPQDRQFILSSKKLLLSDSGFYLCAWSVTNNSPLHFGNGTRLTVT.

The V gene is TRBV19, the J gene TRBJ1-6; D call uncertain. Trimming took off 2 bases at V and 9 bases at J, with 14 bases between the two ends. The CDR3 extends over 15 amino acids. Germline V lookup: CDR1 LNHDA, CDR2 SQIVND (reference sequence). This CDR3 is CASSISPLDGSPLHF. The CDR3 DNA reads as TGTGCCAGTAGTATATCTCCCCTAGATGGTTCACCCCTCCACTTT.

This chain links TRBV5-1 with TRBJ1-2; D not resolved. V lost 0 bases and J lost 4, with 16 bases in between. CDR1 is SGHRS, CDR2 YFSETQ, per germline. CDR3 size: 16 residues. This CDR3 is CASSLGHPSGGYGYTF. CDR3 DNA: TGCGCCAGCAGCTTGGGACATCCATCAGGTGGCTATGGCTACACCTTC.

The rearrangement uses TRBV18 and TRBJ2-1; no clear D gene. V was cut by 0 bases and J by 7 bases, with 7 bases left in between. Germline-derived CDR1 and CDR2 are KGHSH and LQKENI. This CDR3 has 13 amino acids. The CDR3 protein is CASSPPSVNEQFF. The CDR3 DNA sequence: TGTGCCAGCTCACCACCGTCCGTTAATGAGCAGTTCTTC.

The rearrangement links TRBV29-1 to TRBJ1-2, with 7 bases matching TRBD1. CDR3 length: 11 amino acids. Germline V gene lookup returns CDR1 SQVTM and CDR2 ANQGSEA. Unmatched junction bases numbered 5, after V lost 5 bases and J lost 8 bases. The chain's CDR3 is CSVTRGRGYTF. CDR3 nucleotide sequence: TGCAGCGTTACAAGGGGGCGAGGCTACACCTTC.

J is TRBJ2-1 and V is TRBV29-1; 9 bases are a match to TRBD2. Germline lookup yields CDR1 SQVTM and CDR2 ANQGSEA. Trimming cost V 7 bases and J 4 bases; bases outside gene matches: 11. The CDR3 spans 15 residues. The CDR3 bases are TGCAGCGCCCCCGGGGCTAGCGGGGCATACAATGAGCAGTTCTTC. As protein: CSAPGASGAYNEQFF.